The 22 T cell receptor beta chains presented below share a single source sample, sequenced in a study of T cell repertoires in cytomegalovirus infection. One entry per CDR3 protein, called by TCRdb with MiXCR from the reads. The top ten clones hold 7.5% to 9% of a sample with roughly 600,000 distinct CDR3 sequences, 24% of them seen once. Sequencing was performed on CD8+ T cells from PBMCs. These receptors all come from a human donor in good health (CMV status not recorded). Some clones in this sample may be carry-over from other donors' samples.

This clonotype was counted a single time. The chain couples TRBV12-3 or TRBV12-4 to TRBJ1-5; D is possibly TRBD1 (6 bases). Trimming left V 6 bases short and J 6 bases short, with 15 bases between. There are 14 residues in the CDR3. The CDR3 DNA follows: TGTGCCAGCAGCCCCGGGGGGGGCATTCAGCCCCAGCATTTT. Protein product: CASSPGGGIQPQHF.

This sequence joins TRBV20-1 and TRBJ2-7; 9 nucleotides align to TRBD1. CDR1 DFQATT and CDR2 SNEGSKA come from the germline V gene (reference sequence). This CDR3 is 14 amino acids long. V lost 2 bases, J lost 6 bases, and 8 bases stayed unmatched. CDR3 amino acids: CSARPRDRAGEQYF. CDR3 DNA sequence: TGCAGTGCTAGACCCCGGGACAGGGCGGGCGAGCAGTACTTC.

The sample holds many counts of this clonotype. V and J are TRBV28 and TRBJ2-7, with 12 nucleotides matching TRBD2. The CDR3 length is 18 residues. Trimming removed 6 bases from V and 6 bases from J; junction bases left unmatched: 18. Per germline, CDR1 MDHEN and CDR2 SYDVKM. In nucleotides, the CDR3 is TGTGCCAGCAGCCGTAGCATAAGAAGGACTAGCGGGGTAGGCGAGCAGTACGTC. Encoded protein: CASSRSIRRTSGVGEQYV.

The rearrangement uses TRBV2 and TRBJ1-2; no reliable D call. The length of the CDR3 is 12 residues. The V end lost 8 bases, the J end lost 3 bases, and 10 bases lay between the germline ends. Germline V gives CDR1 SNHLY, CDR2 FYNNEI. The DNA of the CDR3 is TGTGCCAGCGTGGCGGTTGACTATGGCTACACCTTC. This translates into CASVAVDYGYTF. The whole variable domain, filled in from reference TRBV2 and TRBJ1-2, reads EPEVTQTPSHQVTQMGQEVILRCVPISNHLYFYWYRQILGQKVEFLVSFYNNEISEKSEIFDDQFSVERPDGSNFTLKIRSTKLEDSAMYFCASVAVDYGYTFGSGTRLTVV.

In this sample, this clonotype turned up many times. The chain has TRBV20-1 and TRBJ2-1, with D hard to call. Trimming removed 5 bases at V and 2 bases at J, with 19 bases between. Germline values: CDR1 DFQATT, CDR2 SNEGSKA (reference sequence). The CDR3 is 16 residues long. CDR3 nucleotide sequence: TGCAGTGCTCTTCGGCACGGTGCAGGTGCCTACAATGAGCAGTTCTTC. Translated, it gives CSALRHGAGAYNEQFF.

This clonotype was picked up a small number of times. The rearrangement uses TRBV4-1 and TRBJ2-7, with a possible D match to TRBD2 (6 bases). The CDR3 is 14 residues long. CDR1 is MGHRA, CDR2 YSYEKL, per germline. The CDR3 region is CASSQDGRTGSVSV. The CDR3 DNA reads TGCGCCAGCAGCCAAGATGGGAGGACCGGTTCGGTTTCCGTC.

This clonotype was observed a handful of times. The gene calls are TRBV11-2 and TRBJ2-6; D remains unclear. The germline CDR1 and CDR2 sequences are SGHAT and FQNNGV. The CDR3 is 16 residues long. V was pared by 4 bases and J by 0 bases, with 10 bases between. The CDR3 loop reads CASSSLDLSGANVLTF. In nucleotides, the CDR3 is TGTGCCAGCAGCTCCTTGGACCTCTCTGGGGCCAACGTCCTGACTTTC. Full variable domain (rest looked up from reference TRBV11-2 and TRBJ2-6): EAGVAQSPRYKIIEKRQSVAFWCNPISGHATLYWYQQILGQGPKLLIQFQNNGVVDDSQLPKDRFSAERLKGVDSTLKIQPAKLEDSAVYLCASSSLDLSGANVLTFGAGSRLTVL.

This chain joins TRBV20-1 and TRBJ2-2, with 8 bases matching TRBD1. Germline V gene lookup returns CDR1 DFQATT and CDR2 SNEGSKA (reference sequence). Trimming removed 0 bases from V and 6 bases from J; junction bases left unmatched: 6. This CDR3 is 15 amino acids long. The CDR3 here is CSARDGQGAPGELFF. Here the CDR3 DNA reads TGCAGTGCTAGAGATGGCCAGGGGGCCCCCGGGGAGCTGTTTTTT.

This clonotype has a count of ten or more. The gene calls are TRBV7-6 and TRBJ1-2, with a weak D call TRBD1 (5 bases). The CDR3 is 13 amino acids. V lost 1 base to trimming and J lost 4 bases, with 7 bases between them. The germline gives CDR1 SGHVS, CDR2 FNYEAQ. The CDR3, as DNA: TGTGCCAGCAGCTTAGACGGGGGCTATGGCTACACCTTC. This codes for CASSLDGGYGYTF.

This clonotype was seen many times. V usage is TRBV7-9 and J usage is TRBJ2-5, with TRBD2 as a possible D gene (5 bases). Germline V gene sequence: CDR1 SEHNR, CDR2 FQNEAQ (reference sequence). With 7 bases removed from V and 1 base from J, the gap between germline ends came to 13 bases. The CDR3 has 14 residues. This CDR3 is CASTLRDRQETQYF. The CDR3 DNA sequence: TGTGCCAGCACCCTCCGGGATCGCCAAGAGACCCAGTACTTC.

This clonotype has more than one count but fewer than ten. Written as DNA, the CDR3 is TGCGCGGGGGACAGGTCGAACACCGGGGAGCTGTTTTTT. This sequence encodes CAGDRSNTGELFF. The rearrangement joins TRBV23-1 to TRBJ2-2; 8 bases agree with TRBD1. TRBV23-1 has ORF status, its function being uncertain. The CDR3 is 13 amino acids.

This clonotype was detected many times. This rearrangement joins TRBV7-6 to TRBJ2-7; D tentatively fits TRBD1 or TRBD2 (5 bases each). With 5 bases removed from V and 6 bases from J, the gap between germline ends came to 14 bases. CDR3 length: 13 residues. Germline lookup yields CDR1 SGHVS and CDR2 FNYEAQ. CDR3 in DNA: TGTGCCAGCAGCCCTGGGGGAGCGAGCGAGCAGTACGTC. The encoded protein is CASSPGGASEQYV.

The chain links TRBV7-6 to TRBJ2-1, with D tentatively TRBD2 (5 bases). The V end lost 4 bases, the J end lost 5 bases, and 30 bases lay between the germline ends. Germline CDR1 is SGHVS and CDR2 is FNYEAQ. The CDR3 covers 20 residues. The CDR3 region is CASSSRHGIARNGSNNEQFF. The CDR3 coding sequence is TGTGCCAGCAGCTCTCGTCACGGGATAGCTCGTAACGGGTCAAACAATGAGCAGTTCTTC.

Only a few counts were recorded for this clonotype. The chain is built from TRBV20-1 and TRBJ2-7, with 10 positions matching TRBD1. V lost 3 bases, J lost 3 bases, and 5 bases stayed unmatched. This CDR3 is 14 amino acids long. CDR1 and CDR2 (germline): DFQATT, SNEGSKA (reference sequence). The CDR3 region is CSASRTGGSYEQYF. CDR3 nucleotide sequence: TGCAGTGCTAGTCGGACAGGGGGTAGCTACGAGCAGTACTTC.

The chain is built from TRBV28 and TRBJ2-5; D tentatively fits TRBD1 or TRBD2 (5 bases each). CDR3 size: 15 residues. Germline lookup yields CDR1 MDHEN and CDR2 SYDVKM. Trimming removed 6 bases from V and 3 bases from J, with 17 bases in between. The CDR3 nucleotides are TGTGCCAGCAGGTCCCTTGAGGGGCGAAAAGAGACCCAGTACTTC. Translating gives CASRSLEGRKETQYF.

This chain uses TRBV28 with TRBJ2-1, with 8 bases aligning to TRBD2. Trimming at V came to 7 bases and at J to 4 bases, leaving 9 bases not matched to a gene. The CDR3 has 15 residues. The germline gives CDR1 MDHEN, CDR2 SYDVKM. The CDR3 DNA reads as TGTGCCAGCACCATCCGGGGGGGCTTATACAATGAGCAGTTCTTC. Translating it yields CASTIRGGLYNEQFF.

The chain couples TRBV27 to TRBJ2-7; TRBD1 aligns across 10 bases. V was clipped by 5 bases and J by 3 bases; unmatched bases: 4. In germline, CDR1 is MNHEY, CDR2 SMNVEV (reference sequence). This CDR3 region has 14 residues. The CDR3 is CASSIGQGVYEQYF. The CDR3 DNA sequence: TGTGCCAGCAGTATAGGACAGGGGGTCTACGAGCAGTACTTC.

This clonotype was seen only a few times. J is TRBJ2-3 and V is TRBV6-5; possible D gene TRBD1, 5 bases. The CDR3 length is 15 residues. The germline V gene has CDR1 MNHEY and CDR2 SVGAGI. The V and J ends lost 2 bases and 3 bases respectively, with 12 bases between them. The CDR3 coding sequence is TGTGCCAGCAGTTACGGGGCTTACCCGACAGATACGCAGTATTTT. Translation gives CASSYGAYPTDTQYF.

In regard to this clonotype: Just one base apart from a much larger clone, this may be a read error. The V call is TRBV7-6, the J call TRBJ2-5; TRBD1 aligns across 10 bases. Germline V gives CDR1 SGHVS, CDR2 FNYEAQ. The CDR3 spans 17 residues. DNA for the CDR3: TGTGTCAGCTCAAGGGACAGGGGTTTTATCACCGGGGAGACCCAGTACTTC. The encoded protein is CVSSRDRGFITGETQYF.

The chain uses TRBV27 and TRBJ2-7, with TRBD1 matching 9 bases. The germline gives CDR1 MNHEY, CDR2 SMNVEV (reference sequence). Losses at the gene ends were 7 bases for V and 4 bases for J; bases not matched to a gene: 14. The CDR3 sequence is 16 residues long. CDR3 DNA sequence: TGTGCCAGCACCCTTACGGGGACAGGGCAGGCGTACGAGCAGTACTTC. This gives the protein CASTLTGTGQAYEQYF.

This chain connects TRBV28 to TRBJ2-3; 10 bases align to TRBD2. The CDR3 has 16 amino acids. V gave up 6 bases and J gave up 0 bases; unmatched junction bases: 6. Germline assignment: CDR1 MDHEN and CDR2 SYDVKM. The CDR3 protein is CASRQLAGLSTDTQYF. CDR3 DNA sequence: TGTGCCAGCAGACAACTAGCGGGGCTGAGCACAGATACGCAGTATTTT.

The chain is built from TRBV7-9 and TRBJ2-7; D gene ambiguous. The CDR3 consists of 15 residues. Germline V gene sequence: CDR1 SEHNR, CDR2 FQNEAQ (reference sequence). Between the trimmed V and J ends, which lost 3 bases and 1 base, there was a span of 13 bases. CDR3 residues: CASSFPDKPSYEQYF. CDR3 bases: TGTGCCAGCAGCTTTCCAGACAAGCCTTCCTACGAGCAGTACTTC.